This TCR beta chain was sequenced during a study of blood T cell repertoires in COVID-19. Looking at the study overall: COVID-19 samples, acute and convalescent, were from the United States, Italy and Spain. From T cells, B-cell-depleted T cells, or PBMCs came the material, which was cDNA or gDNA.

Source study methods: Amplification from reference gene primers served as the basis for estimated nucleated cell counts. Here immunoSEQ multiplex PCR was the method, and the copy in TCRdb shows in-frame clones only, minus some. V, J and clone size were drawn from that table, and D and trimming were deduced from the DNA. Altogether around 470,000 clones are present, 89% being singletons, with the ten largest covering about 1%. This CDR3 contains 13 residues. Germline CDR1 GTSNPN, CDR2 SVGIG (reference sequence). Trimming stripped 5 bases from V and 4 bases from J, with 11 bases between. Seattle patients were enrolled during active infection and followed longitudinally.

This clonotype was sampled from a man aged 18 to 30 with COVID-19, enrolled during active disease. The sample was peripheral blood. This chain connects TRBV30 to TRBJ2-2; D perhaps matches TRBD1 (6 bases). The CDR3 region is CAWAGTSTGELFF. The DNA of the CDR3 is TGTGCCTGGGCCGGGACAAGCACCGGGGAGCTGTTTTTT.